These 20 T cell receptor beta chains came from one sample sequenced in a study of early T cells in non-severe SARS-CoV-2 infection. TCRdb independently ran MiXCR on the 5' RACE reads; one entry per CDR3 protein. The data show roughly 70,000 distinct CDR3 sequences, with approximately 13% seen just once and about 7.7% held by the top ten. Sequences were obtained from whole blood. The receptor source for this set is an adult who was a healthcare worker with PCR-confirmed SARS-CoV-2 infection or an uninfected control (not recorded which).

The V and J genes are TRBV16 and TRBJ1-5; weak D call: TRBD1 (5 bases). Trimming shortened V by 2 bases and J by 7 bases, and 9 bases separated the two germline ends. The CDR3 spans 13 residues. Germline V gives CDR1 KGHSY, CDR2 FQNENV. CDR3 coding DNA: TGTGCCAGCAGCCAAGCAGGGTGGCAGCCCCAGCATTTT. It codes for CASSQAGWQPQHF.

This chain connects TRBV30 to TRBJ2-2; D is perhaps TRBD1 (8 bases). Germline V gene data show CDR1 as GTSNPN and CDR2 as SVGIG (reference sequence). The CDR3 contains 18 residues. Trimming took off 5 bases at V and 5 bases at J, with 27 bases between the two ends. The CDR3 protein is CAWDRGGLGAWGTGELFF. CDR3 nucleotide sequence: TGTGCCTGGGACAGGGGAGGACTAGGGGCCTGGGGGACCGGGGAGCTGTTTTTT.

This sequence joins TRBV20-1 and TRBJ2-1, with a possible D match to TRBD2 (6 bases). The ends were cut back, 5 bases at V and 11 bases at J, with 16 bases in the middle. Per the germline V gene, CDR1 is DFQATT and CDR2 is SNEGSKA (reference sequence). CDR3 size: 12 residues. The CDR3 sequence: CSAPLPRGKQFF. CDR3 bases: TGCAGTGCTCCCTTACCCCGCGGGAAGCAGTTCTTC.

This clonotype was picked up a small number of times. V is TRBV6-1 and J is TRBJ2-1; D could derive from TRBD1 or TRBD2 (5 bases each). V was pared by 8 bases and J by 1 base, with 12 bases between. This CDR3 has 14 amino acids. Germline lookup yields CDR1 MNHNS and CDR2 SASEGT. The CDR3: CASLKGSSYNEQFF. CDR3 coding DNA: TGTGCCAGCTTAAAGGGGAGTTCCTACAATGAGCAGTTCTTC.

This clonotype was found a few times. The chain has TRBV2 and TRBJ2-7, with a tentative D call TRBD1 (6 bases). In germline, CDR1 is SNHLY, CDR2 FYNNEI. Trimming left V 8 bases short and J 5 bases short, with 10 bases between. CDR3 length equals 11 residues. CDR3 coding DNA: TGTGCCAGCGGGGGCCCCAACGAGCAGTACTTC. It codes for CASGGPNEQYF.

This clonotype was recorded many times. V gene TRBV7-2 combines with J gene TRBJ2-2, with 15 bases fitting TRBD2. CDR1 is SGHTA and CDR2 is FQGNSA in the germline V gene. V lost 2 bases, J lost 7 bases, and 11 bases stayed unmatched. This CDR3 contains 19 residues. The CDR3 region has the DNA TGTGCCAGCAGCTTAATTGGCGGACTAGCGGGAGGGCCGAGCGGGGAGCTGTTTTTT. Encoded protein: CASSLIGGLAGGPSGELFF.

This clonotype was recorded at least ten times. This chain joins TRBV11-2 and TRBJ1-1; maybe TRBD1 (5 bases). This CDR3 is built from 14 residues. From germline, CDR1 is SGHAT and CDR2 FQNNGV. Trimming removed 5 bases at V and 0 bases at J, with 10 bases between. In DNA form, the CDR3 reads TGTGCCAGCAGCAGGGGAAATATGAACACTGAAGCTTTCTTT. This sequence encodes CASSRGNMNTEAFF.

This clonotype came up many times. J is TRBJ2-3 and V is TRBV6-1; D possibly corresponds to TRBD2 (5 bases). CDR1 is MNHNS, CDR2 SASEGT, per germline. The germline V and J ends were trimmed by 7 bases and 0 bases, with 14 bases remaining between them. The CDR3 consists of 15 residues. CDR3 in amino acids: CASTEGLVSTDTQYF. The CDR3 nucleotides are TGTGCCAGCACCGAGGGTTTGGTTAGCACAGATACGCAGTATTTT.

On this clonotype: This may stem from a read error, because a much larger clone lies one nucleotide away. This chain uses TRBV14 with TRBJ2-1, with TRBD2 matching 11 bases. CDR1 and CDR2 (germline): SGHDN, FVKESK. This CDR3 comprises 18 residues. CDR3 in DNA: TGTGCCAGCATCCAAGATAATGGGGTGACTAGCGGGATTAATGAGCAGTTCTTC. Translated: CASIQDNGVTSGINEQFF.

This clonotype turned up a few times. Here the CDR3 reads CASSYGRMDEQFF. Here the CDR3 DNA reads TGTGCCAGCAGCTATGGGCGAATGGATGAGCAGTTCTTC. The chain is built from TRBV3-1 and TRBJ2-1; the D is unclear. V lost 5 bases and J 8 bases, leaving 13 bases between the germline ends. Germline V CDR1 and CDR2: LGHDT, YNNKEL (reference sequence). The CDR3 is 13 residues long.

This clonotype was counted at least ten times. The chain uses TRBV7-8 and TRBJ1-5; tentative D call: TRBD1 (5 bases). Germline assignment: CDR1 SGHVS and CDR2 FQNEAQ. V gave up 1 base and J gave up 7 bases, with 11 bases separating them. This CDR3 spans 14 amino acids. CDR3 coding DNA: TGTGCCAGCAGCTTAGGGGACGGAGGACAGCCCCAGCATTTT. It specifies CASSLGDGGQPQHF.

This clonotype has more than one count but fewer than ten. This rearrangement joins TRBV20-1 to TRBJ2-7; possible D gene TRBD2, 6 bases. Trimming took 6 bases from V and 3 from J, leaving 15 bases between them. In germline, CDR1 is DFQATT, CDR2 SNEGSKA (reference sequence). The CDR3 is 13 amino acids. The chain's CDR3 is CSATGGGNYEQYF. The CDR3 bases are TGCAGTGCAACAGGTGGAGGGAACTACGAGCAGTACTTC.

J is TRBJ2-2 and V is TRBV9; possible D gene TRBD2, 6 bases. Germline V lookup: CDR1 SGDLS, CDR2 YYNGEE. The ends were cut back, 4 bases at V and 7 bases at J, with 11 bases in the middle. The CDR3 contains 13 residues. The CDR3 coding sequence is TGTGCCAGCAGCAGTAGGGGAGGCGGGGAGCTGTTTTTT. Translation: CASSSRGGGELFF.

This clonotype has ten or more counts. The V call is TRBV5-1, the J call TRBJ2-1; D not resolved. The V end lost 1 base, the J end lost 5 bases, and 7 bases lay between the germline ends. The CDR3 loop spans 13 amino acids. Germline loops: CDR1 SGHRS, CDR2 YFSETQ. This CDR3 reads CASSLIRDNEQFF. Here the CDR3 DNA reads TGCGCCAGCAGCTTGATAAGGGACAATGAGCAGTTCTTC.

This clonotype showed up just a few times. This chain links TRBV5-1 with TRBJ2-7; D is possibly TRBD2 (5 bases). Trimming pared 4 bases from V and 3 bases from J, leaving 17 bases between. CDR3 length: 15 amino acids. CDR1 and CDR2 (germline): SGHRS, YFSETQ. CDR3 bases: TGCGCCAGCAGCAGGACTCATGGTAACCACTACGAGCAGTACTTC. It translates to CASSRTHGNHYEQYF. The full variable domain, with the rest looked up from reference TRBV5-1 and TRBJ2-7, is KAGVTQTPRYLIKTRGQQVTLSCSPISGHRSVSWYQQTPGQGLQFLFEYFSETQRNKGNFPGRFSGRQFSNSRSEMNVSTLELGDSALYLCASSRTHGNHYEQYFGPGTRLTVT.

This clonotype was detected a few times. As DNA, the CDR3 is TGTGCCACCACCGGGGGCGGAAGAATCACCGGGGAGCTGTTTTTT. Translated: CATTGGGRITGELFF. V gene TRBV28 combines with J gene TRBJ2-2, with D tentatively TRBD1 or TRBD2 (6 bases each). V lost 10 bases, J lost 4 bases, and 19 bases lay in between. This CDR3 is built from 15 residues. Germline loops: CDR1 MDHEN, CDR2 SYDVKM.

This clonotype was detected a few times. The chain is built from TRBV21-1 and TRBJ2-7. TRBV21-1 corresponds to a pseudogene. This CDR3 is 10 amino acids long. The CDR3 coding sequence is TGTGCCACCCGCTCCTACGAGCAGTACTTC. Amino acids: CATRSYEQYF.

There are many counts of this clonotype. The chain carries TRBV20-1 and TRBJ1-1; D is possibly TRBD1 (5 bases). In germline, CDR1 is DFQATT, CDR2 SNEGSKA (reference sequence). V shed 1 base and J shed 0 bases, with 15 bases lying between them. The CDR3 runs 16 residues. For the CDR3, the DNA is TGCAGTGCTAGAGGCAGTAAGGGGCCCGTGAACACTGAAGCTTTCTTT. It encodes CSARGSKGPVNTEAFF.

This clonotype showed up many times. The V call is TRBV29-1, the J call TRBJ1-1; 11 bases are a match to TRBD1. The V and J ends lost 6 bases and 1 base, in that order; junction bases with no gene match: 4. The CDR3 extends over 14 amino acids. The germline CDR1 and CDR2 sequences are SQVTM and ANQGSEA. CDR3 bases: TGCAGCGTCCGGGACAGGGGGAAGAACACTGAAGCTTTCTTT. Its translation is CSVRDRGKNTEAFF.

The table lists this clonotype with many counts. The chain links TRBV6-1 to TRBJ2-1, with 12 bases lining up with TRBD2. This CDR3 has 20 residues. Germline V gives CDR1 MNHNS, CDR2 SASEGT. V dropped 6 bases and J dropped 4; count of bases not matched to a gene: 19. The DNA for the CDR3 is TGTGCCAGCAGCATCCTCGCGGGACTAGCGGGTCAAAAAGGTTACAATGAGCAGTTCTTC. The encoded protein is CASSILAGLAGQKGYNEQFF.